These 18 T cell receptor beta chains came from one sample sequenced in a study of naive and memory T cell subsets. An equimolar mix of two oligonucleotides served as the beta constant-region primer for TRBC1 and TRBC2. TCRdb re-derived calls from the UMI-ligation and nested PCR reads in MiXCR, one entry per CDR3 protein. The repertoire includes tens of thousands of distinct CDR3 sequences, about an eighth of them detected once, and around 0.9% sits in the top ten. The sequenced sample consisted of central memory CD4+ T cells from blood. All receptors come from a human donor in good health.

The chain recombines TRBV7-9 with TRBJ2-7; 8 bases map to TRBD1. Per germline, CDR1 SEHNR and CDR2 FQNEAQ (reference sequence). V was pared by 5 bases and J by 2 bases, with 5 bases of the junction left unmatched. The CDR3 contains 14 residues. DNA for the CDR3: TGTGCCAGCAGCCGCCGGGACAGGCCCTACGAGCAGTACTTC. Translated, it gives CASSRRDRPYEQYF.

V gene TRBV7-9 combines with J gene TRBJ2-5; tentatively, D is TRBD2 (5 bases). CDR1 is SEHNR and CDR2 is FQNEAQ in the germline V gene (reference sequence). Trimming stripped 3 bases from V and 5 bases from J, with 7 bases between. The CDR3 totals 12 residues. The DNA of the CDR3 is TGTGCCAGCAGCTTCGGGGTTGAGACCCAGTACTTC. Its protein product is CASSFGVETQYF. Combining the CDR3 with reference TRBV7-9 and TRBJ2-5 gives the whole variable domain DTGVSQNPRHKITKRGQNVTFRCDPISEHNRLYWYRQTLGQGPEFLTYFQNEAQLEKSRLLSDRFSAERPKGSFSTLEIQRTEQGDSAMYLCASSFGVETQYFGPGTRLLVL.

The chain recombines TRBV27 with TRBJ1-1; D not certain. Germline V gives CDR1 MNHEY, CDR2 SMNVEV (reference sequence). The CDR3 length is 13 residues. V shed 6 bases and J shed 5 bases, with 13 bases lying between them. The CDR3 DNA reads TGTGCCAGCAGGAAAGTCGGGGAGACTGAAGCTTTCTTT. This sequence encodes CASRKVGETEAFF.

The gene calls are TRBV18 and TRBJ2-1, with D tentatively TRBD2 (6 bases). The germline CDR1 and CDR2 sequences are KGHSH and LQKENI. This CDR3 region has 17 residues. The V end was cut by 4 bases, the J end by 5 bases, with 21 bases between. The CDR3 is CASSRIASGVGHNEQFF. The DNA of the CDR3 is TGTGCCAGCTCACGCATCGCCTCGGGGGTAGGGCACAATGAGCAGTTCTTC. The complete variable domain, with remaining parts taken from reference TRBV18 and TRBJ2-1, reads NAGVMQNPRHLVRRRGQEARLRCSPMKGHSHVYWYRQLPEEGLKFMVYLQKENIIDESGMPKERFSAEFPKEGPSILRIQQVVRGDSAAYFCASSRIASGVGHNEQFFGPGTRLTVL.

The CDR3 sequence: CASSGQLYNEQFF. The CDR3 DNA follows: TGTGCCAGTTCGGGACAGTTATACAATGAGCAGTTCTTC. This chain joins TRBV19 and TRBJ2-1, with TRBD1 matching over 7 bases. V trimming: 8 bases; J trimming: 4 bases; junction bases outside the gene matches: 5. CDR3 length equals 13 residues. Germline V lookup: CDR1 LNHDA, CDR2 SQIVND (reference sequence). Full variable domain (outside the CDR3, taken from reference TRBV19 and TRBJ2-1): DGGITQSPKYLFRKEGQNVTLSCEQNLNHDAMYWYRQDPGQGLRLIYYSQIVNDFQKGDIAEGYSVSREKKESFPLTVTSAQKNPTAFYLCASSGQLYNEQFFGPGTRLTVL.

At least ten counts were recorded for this clonotype. The chain is built from TRBV7-2 and TRBJ1-2; TRBD1 agrees at 8 bases. Germline V gene data show CDR1 as SGHTA and CDR2 as FQGNSA. Germline trimming cut 5 bases from V and 6 bases from J; bases unmatched to any gene: 5. CDR3 length: 13 residues. CDR3 in amino acids: CASSPDRVNGYTF. In DNA form, the CDR3 reads TGTGCCAGCAGCCCGGACAGGGTAAATGGCTACACCTTC.

At least ten counts were recorded for this clonotype. This sequence joins TRBV7-2 and TRBJ2-3, with D perhaps assigned TRBD1 or TRBD2 (5 bases each). Germline V gives CDR1 SGHTA, CDR2 FQGNSA. CDR3 length equals 16 residues. The V gene lost 2 bases and the J gene lost 4 bases, with 16 bases spanning the gap. The CDR3 DNA reads as TGTGCCAGCAGCTTACAGGGAGACATTTCCGCAGATACGCAGTATTTT. Encoded protein: CASSLQGDISADTQYF.

This clonotype was recorded a few times. DNA of the CDR3: TGTGCCAGCAGCTCACAAGCTAGTCAGCCCCAGCATTTT. Protein sequence: CASSSQASQPQHF. The chain joins TRBV7-2 to TRBJ1-5; D is uncertain. Trimming removed 4 bases from V and 6 bases from J, with 10 bases in between. Germline loops: CDR1 SGHTA, CDR2 FQGNSA. The CDR3 contains 13 residues.

This clonotype was recorded many times. This chain connects TRBV28 to TRBJ2-7; weak D call: TRBD1 (6 bases). The CDR3 has 12 amino acids. The ends were cut back, 5 bases at V and 9 bases at J, with 14 bases in the middle. CDR1 is MDHEN, CDR2 SYDVKM, per germline. The CDR3, as DNA: TGTGCCAGCAGTCCCGGACAGTTGGGGCAGTACTTC. It codes for CASSPGQLGQYF.

The J gene is TRBJ2-4, the V gene TRBV5-4; 7 nucleotides align to TRBD1. After removal of 2 bases from V and 1 base from J, the junction contained 6 bases not matched to a gene. Per germline, CDR1 SGHNT and CDR2 YYREEE (reference sequence). This CDR3 has 16 residues. CDR3 coding DNA: TGTGCCAGCAGCTTCGGGACAGTCAACGCCAAAAACATTCAGTACTTC. This codes for CASSFGTVNAKNIQYF.

This clonotype came up many times. This chain connects TRBV7-2 to TRBJ1-5; no reliable D call. Germline assignment: CDR1 SGHTA and CDR2 FQGNSA. CDR3 size: 15 residues. Trimming pared 1 base from V and 4 bases from J, leaving 11 bases between. CDR3 bases: TGTGCCAGCAGCTTAGGAGGGAACCGGAATCAGCCCCAGCATTTT. Its translation is CASSLGGNRNQPQHF.

This clonotype was counted at least ten times. The chain joins TRBV7-8 to TRBJ2-2; D is possibly TRBD2 (6 bases). In germline, CDR1 is SGHVS, CDR2 FQNEAQ. The V gene lost 7 bases and the J gene lost 4 bases, with 19 bases spanning the gap. This CDR3 is built from 16 residues. The CDR3: CASIGGWTVSTGELFF. For the CDR3, the DNA is TGTGCCAGCATCGGGGGTTGGACGGTTTCCACCGGGGAGCTGTTTTTT.

This clonotype was seen many times. J is TRBJ1-1 and V is TRBV6-2 or TRBV6-3; D gene uncertain. Per germline, CDR1 MNHEY and CDR2 SVGEGT. V was trimmed by 0 bases and J by 6 bases, leaving 11 bases between them. The CDR3 length is 14 residues. The CDR3 region has the DNA TGTGCCAGCAGTTACTCGAGAGCCCTTTCTGAAGCTTTCTTT. This gives the protein CASSYSRALSEAFF.

This clonotype was seen many times. The gene calls are TRBV7-2 and TRBJ2-1, with D possibly being TRBD2 (5 bases). The CDR3 spans 16 residues. Germline-derived CDR1 and CDR2 are SGHTA and FQGNSA. The ends were cut back, 3 bases at V and 10 bases at J, with 22 bases in the middle. The CDR3 nucleotides are TGTGCCAGCAGCTTGGATTTGCGTCTAGGAGGTAAAGAGCAGTTCTTC. Translating it yields CASSLDLRLGGKEQFF.

This chain links TRBV5-4 with TRBJ2-2, with D perhaps TRBD1 or TRBD2 (6 bases each). The CDR3 contains 16 residues. Germline values: CDR1 SGHNT, CDR2 YYREEE (reference sequence). Trimming took 1 base from V and 2 from J, leaving 12 bases between them. Here the CDR3 reads CASSLFGGSNTGELFF. The CDR3 region has the DNA TGTGCCAGCAGCTTGTTCGGGGGCTCTAACACCGGGGAGCTGTTTTTT.

This clonotype has only a few counts. This chain links TRBV9 with TRBJ2-7; 12 nucleotides align to TRBD2. Unmatched junction bases numbered 7, after V lost 3 bases and J lost 6 bases. Germline V lookup: CDR1 SGDLS, CDR2 YYNGEE. This CDR3 is 15 amino acids long. CDR3 residues: CASSGSSGRASEQYF. The DNA for the CDR3 is TGTGCCAGCAGCGGGTCTAGCGGGAGGGCTTCCGAGCAGTACTTC.

This clonotype came up many times. The rearrangement uses TRBV2 and TRBJ1-1; the match to TRBD1 covers 9 bases. The CDR3 contains 13 residues. V was clipped by 8 bases and J by 1 base; unmatched bases: 2. Looked up from germline, CDR1 is SNHLY and CDR2 is FYNNEI. In nucleotides, the CDR3 is TGTGCCAGCGAGGGACAGGGGAACACTGAAGCTTTCTTT. This gives the protein CASEGQGNTEAFF.

The V call is TRBV15, the J call TRBJ2-3, with TRBD2 identical over 13 bases. The CDR3 has 17 amino acids. Per the germline V gene, CDR1 is LNHNV and CDR2 is YYDKDF (reference sequence). Unmatched junction bases numbered 10, after V lost 5 bases and J lost 5 bases. The chain's CDR3 is CATSSHRLAGGGDTQYF. DNA of the CDR3: TGTGCCACCAGCTCTCACCGACTAGCGGGAGGAGGAGATACGCAGTATTTT.